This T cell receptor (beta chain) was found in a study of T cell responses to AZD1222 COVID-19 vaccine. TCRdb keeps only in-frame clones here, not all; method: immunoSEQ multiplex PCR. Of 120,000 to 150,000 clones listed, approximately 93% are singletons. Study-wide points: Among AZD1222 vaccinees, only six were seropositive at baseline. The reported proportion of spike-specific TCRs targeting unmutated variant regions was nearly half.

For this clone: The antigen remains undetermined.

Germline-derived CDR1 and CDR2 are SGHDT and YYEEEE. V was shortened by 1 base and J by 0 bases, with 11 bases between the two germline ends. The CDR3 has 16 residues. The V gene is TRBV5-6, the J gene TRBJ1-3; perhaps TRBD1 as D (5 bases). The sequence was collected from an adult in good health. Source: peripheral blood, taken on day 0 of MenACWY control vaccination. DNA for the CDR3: TGTGCCAGCAGCTTGAGGGGCAGCCGCTCTGGAAACACCATATATTTT. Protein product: CASSLRGSRSGNTIYF.